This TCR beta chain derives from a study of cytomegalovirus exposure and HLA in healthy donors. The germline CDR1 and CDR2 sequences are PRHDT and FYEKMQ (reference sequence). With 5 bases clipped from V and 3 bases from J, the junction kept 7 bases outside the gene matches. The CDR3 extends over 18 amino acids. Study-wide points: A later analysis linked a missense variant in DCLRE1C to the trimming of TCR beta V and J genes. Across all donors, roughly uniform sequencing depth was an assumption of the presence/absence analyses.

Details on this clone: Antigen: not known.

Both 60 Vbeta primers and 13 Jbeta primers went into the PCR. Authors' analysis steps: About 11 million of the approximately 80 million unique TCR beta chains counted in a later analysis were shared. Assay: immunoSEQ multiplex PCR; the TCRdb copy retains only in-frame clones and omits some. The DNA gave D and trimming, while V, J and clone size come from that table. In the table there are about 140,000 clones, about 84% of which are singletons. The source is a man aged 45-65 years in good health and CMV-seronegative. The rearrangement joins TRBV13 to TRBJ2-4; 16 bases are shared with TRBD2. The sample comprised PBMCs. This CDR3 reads CASSPGTSGGAVKNIQYF. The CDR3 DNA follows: TGTGCCAGCAGCCCAGGGACTAGCGGGGGGGCTGTCAAAAACATTCAGTACTTC.